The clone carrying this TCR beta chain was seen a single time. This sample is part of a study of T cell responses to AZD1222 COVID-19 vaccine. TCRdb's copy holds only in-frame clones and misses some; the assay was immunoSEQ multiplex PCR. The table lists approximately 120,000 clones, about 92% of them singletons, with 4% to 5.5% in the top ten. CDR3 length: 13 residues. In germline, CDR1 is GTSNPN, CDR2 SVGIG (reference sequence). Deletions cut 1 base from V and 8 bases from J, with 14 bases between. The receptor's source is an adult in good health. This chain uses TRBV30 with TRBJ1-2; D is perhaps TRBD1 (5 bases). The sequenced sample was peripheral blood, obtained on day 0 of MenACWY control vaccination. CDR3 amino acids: CAWSEGLLSGYTF. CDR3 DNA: TGTGCCTGGAGTGAGGGACTTCTGTCCGGCTACACCTTC.